The 20 T cell receptor beta chains below come from one sample, sequenced in a study of low-dose radiotherapy and immunotherapy resistance in tumors. TRAV- and TRBV-specific primers primed first-strand cDNA, covering alpha and beta chains. It was with a constant-region primer and a V-primer adapter that TCRs were amplified over approximately 20 PCR cycles. Each CDR3 protein gets one entry after TCRdb re-called the reads with MiXCR. The profile shows fewer than 110,000 distinct CDR3 sequences, roughly 20% of them singletons. Stated time point: after trial treatment. Treatment in this sample: LDRT plus nivolumab, ipilimumab, low-dose cyclophosphamide and aspirin (RACIN trial). The material sequenced was PBMCs, taken after low-dose radiotherapy plus immunotherapy. Every receptor here comes from a male donor with prostate cancer.

In this sample, this clonotype turned up many times. The chain carries TRBV20-1 and TRBJ2-5; a possible D gene is TRBD1 (5 bases). CDR1 is DFQATT and CDR2 is SNEGSKA in the germline V gene (reference sequence). CDR3 length: 13 amino acids. V was pared by 3 bases and J by 4 bases, with 12 bases between. DNA of the CDR3: TGCAGTGCTAGTCCCGACAGCCTAGAGACCCAGTACTTC. Residues: CSASPDSLETQYF.

This chain uses TRBV2 with TRBJ2-7, with D tentatively TRBD2 (6 bases). CDR1 SNHLY and CDR2 FYNNEI come from the germline V gene. Trimming pared 4 bases from V and 3 bases from J, leaving 22 bases between. CDR3 length: 17 amino acids. Here the CDR3 DNA reads TGTGCCAGCAGTGTCGACGCCGGGAGAGGGGAGATCTACGAGCAGTACTTC. This encodes CASSVDAGRGEIYEQYF.

This clonotype was seen repeatedly, ten times or more. V usage is TRBV18 and J usage is TRBJ2-5; no definite D call. This CDR3 spans 11 amino acids. Germline CDR1 and CDR2: KGHSH and LQKENI. V dropped 2 bases and J dropped 3 bases, with 1 base sitting between them. This chain's CDR3 is CASSPEETQYF. The CDR3 DNA sequence: TGTGCCAGCTCACCAGAAGAGACCCAGTACTTC.

This clonotype was recorded at least ten times. The CDR3 DNA sequence: TGCGCCAGCAGCCCGACAGGGGATATTGGCTACACCTTC. This translates into CASSPTGDIGYTF. This rearrangement joins TRBV10-1 to TRBJ1-2, with 8 bases identical to TRBD1. Germline assignment: CDR1 WNHNN and CDR2 SYGVQD (reference sequence). This CDR3 region has 13 residues. V dropped 6 bases and J dropped 7; count of bases not matched to a gene: 7.

The rearrangement uses TRBV6-2 or TRBV6-3 and TRBJ1-1, with D maybe TRBD1 (5 bases). The CDR3 totals 14 residues. Per the germline V gene, CDR1 is MNHEY and CDR2 is SVGEGT. Trimming removed 6 bases at V and 2 bases at J, with 13 bases between. CDR3 in DNA: TGTGCCAGCAGCCGGGAGGGGTTAAACACTGAAGCTTTCTTT. Encoded protein: CASSREGLNTEAFF.

This clonotype was counted at least ten times. This chain links TRBV5-8 with TRBJ2-1, with 7 nucleotides matching TRBD1. This CDR3 contains 15 residues. V lost 3 bases, J lost 2 bases, and 5 bases stayed unmatched. The germline gives CDR1 SGHTS, CDR2 YDEGEE. CDR3 bases: TGTGCCAGCAGCTCAGGGACAGCCACCTACAATGAGCAGTTCTTC. The encoded protein is CASSSGTATYNEQFF.

This clonotype was picked up a small number of times. This chain uses TRBV24-1 with TRBJ1-1; D might be TRBD1 (5 bases). Trimming pared 9 bases from V and 7 bases from J, leaving 26 bases between. The CDR3 runs 16 residues. Germline CDR1 and CDR2: KGHDR and SFDVKD. CDR3 coding DNA: TGTGCCACCGGGGGGGTTGACAGCAGGAACGAGCATGAAGCTTTCTTT. Its translation is CATGGVDSRNEHEAFF.

To note about this clonotype: With a much larger clone just one base away, this may be a read error. The rearrangement links TRBV11-3 to TRBJ2-2; 7 bases are a match to TRBD2. Germline trimming cut 0 bases from V and 6 bases from J; bases unmatched to any gene: 7. Germline lookup yields CDR1 SGHNT and CDR2 YENEEA. CDR3 length: 16 residues. CDR3 protein: CASSLDLTGRAGELFF. The CDR3, as DNA: TGTGCCAGCAGCTTAGATCTTACGGGGAGGGCCGGGGAGCTGTTTTTT.

In this sample, this clonotype turned up many times. The V gene is TRBV20-1, the J gene TRBJ1-6; D call uncertain. This CDR3 has 14 residues. The V and J ends lost 5 bases and 7 bases respectively, with 15 bases between them. CDR1 and CDR2 (germline): DFQATT, SNEGSKA (reference sequence). CDR3 in DNA: TGCAGTGCTTCCCCGGGTTTCGAAAATTCACCCCTCCACTTT. Encoded protein: CSASPGFENSPLHF.

This sequence joins TRBV30 and TRBJ2-3; 9 nucleotides match TRBD2. J was trimmed by 5 bases and V by 3 bases; bases with no gene match: 9. Germline CDR1 GTSNPN, CDR2 SVGIG (reference sequence). This CDR3 contains 15 residues. CDR3 in amino acids: CAWSNGGGGEDTQYF. The CDR3 DNA reads as TGTGCCTGGAGCAATGGCGGGGGGGGCGAAGATACGCAGTATTTT.

This clonotype has at least ten counts. J is TRBJ2-3 and V is TRBV5-4; D is possibly TRBD1 (8 bases). From germline, CDR1 is SGHNT and CDR2 YYREEE (reference sequence). CDR3 length equals 16 residues. Trimming pared 4 bases from V and 3 bases from J, leaving 18 bases between. The chain's CDR3 is CASSTQGARETDTQYF. The CDR3 region has the DNA TGTGCCAGCAGCACCCAGGGGGCGCGGGAGACAGATACGCAGTATTTT.

This clonotype was seen at least ten times. V is TRBV10-1 and J is TRBJ2-3, with TRBD1 identical over 10 bases. The CDR3 is 13 amino acids. Germline-derived CDR1 and CDR2 are WNHNN and SYGVQD (reference sequence). The V segment lost 10 bases and the J segment 1 base; nucleotides outside the gene matches: 2. DNA of the CDR3: TGCGCCACCGGACAGGGGGGCACAGATACGCAGTATTTT. Its protein product is CATGQGGTDTQYF.

This clonotype has more than one count but fewer than ten. The chain carries TRBV10-3 and TRBJ1-2, with D maybe TRBD1 (5 bases). Germline CDR1 ENHRY, CDR2 SYGVKD. Trimming shortened V by 0 bases and J by 4 bases, and 12 bases separated the two germline ends. CDR3 size: 15 residues. The CDR3 here is CAISESGEGTYGYTF. DNA for the CDR3: TGTGCCATCAGTGAGTCCGGTGAGGGGACCTATGGCTACACCTTC.

About this clonotype itself: The junction and the germline gene differ at one end; a read error may be behind it. J is TRBJ2-7 and V is TRBV5-3; 12 bases fit TRBD2. TRBV5-3 is reported as an ORF; its role is uncertain. This CDR3 comprises 16 residues. Here the CDR3 reads CASSLASGGAGYEQYF. The CDR3 nucleotides are TGTGCCAGCAGCTTGGCTAGCGGGGGGGCCGGGTACGAGCAGTACTTC.

With regard to this clonotype: One base separates it from a far larger clone, so it is likely a read error. This chain connects TRBV7-4 to TRBJ2-7, with TRBD2 matching 8 bases. The germline gives CDR1 SGHVT, CDR2 SQSDAQ. CDR3 length: 14 residues. CDR3 nucleotide sequence: TGTGCCTGCAGCTTAGGAGCGGGGGCCTACGAGCAGTACTTC. This translates into CACSLGAGAYEQYF.

This clonotype was found a few times. This chain joins TRBV6-6 and TRBJ2-7, with 8 bases aligning to TRBD1. Looked up from germline, CDR1 is MNHNY and CDR2 is SVGAGI (reference sequence). V shed 5 bases and J 7 bases; nucleotides not matched to a gene: 13. This CDR3 comprises 15 residues. This CDR3 reads CASSDPSGQAGEQYF. The CDR3 region has the DNA TGTGCCAGCAGTGACCCCTCGGGACAGGCAGGGGAGCAGTACTTC.

The chain employs TRBV4-2 and TRBJ2-3, with no clear D. Germline CDR1 reads LGHNA; CDR2 reads YNFKEQ. The CDR3 length is 13 residues. The germline V and J ends were trimmed by 4 bases and 14 bases, with 19 bases remaining between them. CDR3 bases: TGTGCCAGCAGCCCCCCTGGCGACTCCGCGTTGTATTTT. Translating gives CASSPPGDSALYF.

In its sample, this clonotype was seen many times. This sequence joins TRBV12-3 or TRBV12-4 and TRBJ2-1, with D possibly matching TRBD1 (5 bases). CDR3 size: 10 residues. Trimming took 8 bases from V and 12 from J, leaving 11 bases between them. CDR3 protein: CASAGSGQFF. The DNA for the CDR3 is TGTGCCAGCGCAGGGTCAGGGCAGTTCTTC.

Only a few counts were recorded for this clonotype. This chain connects TRBV14 to TRBJ2-2; D may be TRBD1 (6 bases). Germline V gene sequence: CDR1 SGHDN, CDR2 FVKESK. Between the trimmed V and J ends, which lost 4 bases and 0 bases, there was a span of 12 bases. The CDR3 spans 16 residues. The CDR3 coding sequence is TGTGCCAGCAGCCTCCGACAGGACGCGAACACCGGGGAGCTGTTTTTT. Amino acid sequence: CASSLRQDANTGELFF.

The sample holds many counts of this clonotype. J is TRBJ2-1 and V is TRBV7-6; D is undetermined. Deletions cut 3 bases from V and 8 bases from J, with 11 bases between. Germline values: CDR1 SGHVS, CDR2 FNYEAQ. The CDR3 consists of 13 residues. This CDR3 is CASSFEFMDEQFF. CDR3 bases: TGTGCCAGCAGCTTCGAGTTTATGGATGAGCAGTTCTTC.